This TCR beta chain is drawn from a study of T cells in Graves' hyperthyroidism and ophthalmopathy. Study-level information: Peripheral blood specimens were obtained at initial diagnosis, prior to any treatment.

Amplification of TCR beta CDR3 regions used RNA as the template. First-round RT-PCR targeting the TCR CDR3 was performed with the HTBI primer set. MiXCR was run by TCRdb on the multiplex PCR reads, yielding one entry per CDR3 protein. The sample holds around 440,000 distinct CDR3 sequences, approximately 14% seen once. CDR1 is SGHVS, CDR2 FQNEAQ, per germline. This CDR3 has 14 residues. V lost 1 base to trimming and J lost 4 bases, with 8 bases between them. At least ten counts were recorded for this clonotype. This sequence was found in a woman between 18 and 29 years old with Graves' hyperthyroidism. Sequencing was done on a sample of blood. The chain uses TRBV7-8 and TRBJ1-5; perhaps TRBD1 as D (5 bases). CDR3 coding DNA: TGTGCCAGCAGCTTAGGGGGCGGGAATCAGCCCCAGCATTTT. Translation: CASSLGGGNQPQHF.